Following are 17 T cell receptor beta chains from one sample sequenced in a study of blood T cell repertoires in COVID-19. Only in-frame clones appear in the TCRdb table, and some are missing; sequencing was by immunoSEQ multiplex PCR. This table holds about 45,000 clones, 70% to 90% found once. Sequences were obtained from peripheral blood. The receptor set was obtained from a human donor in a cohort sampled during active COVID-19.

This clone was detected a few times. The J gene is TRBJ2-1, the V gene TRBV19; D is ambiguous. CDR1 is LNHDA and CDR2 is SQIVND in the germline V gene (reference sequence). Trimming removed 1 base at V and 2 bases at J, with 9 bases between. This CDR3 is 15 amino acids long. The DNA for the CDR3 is TGTGCCAGTAGTATAGTCGCGGCAACCTACAATGAGCAGTTCTTC. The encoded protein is CASSIVAATYNEQFF.

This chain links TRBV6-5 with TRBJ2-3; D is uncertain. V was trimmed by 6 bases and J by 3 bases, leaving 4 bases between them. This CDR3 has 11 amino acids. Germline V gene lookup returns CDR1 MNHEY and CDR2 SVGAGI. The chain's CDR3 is CASRATDTQYF. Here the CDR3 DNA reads TGTGCCAGCAGGGCTACAGATACGCAGTATTTT.

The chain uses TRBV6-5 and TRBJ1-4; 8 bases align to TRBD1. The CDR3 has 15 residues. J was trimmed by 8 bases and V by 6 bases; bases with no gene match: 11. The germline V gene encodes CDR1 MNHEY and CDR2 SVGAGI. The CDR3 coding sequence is TGTGCCAGCAGGCCCACCGGGACAGGAGGCGAAAAACTGTTTTTT. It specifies CASRPTGTGGEKLFF.

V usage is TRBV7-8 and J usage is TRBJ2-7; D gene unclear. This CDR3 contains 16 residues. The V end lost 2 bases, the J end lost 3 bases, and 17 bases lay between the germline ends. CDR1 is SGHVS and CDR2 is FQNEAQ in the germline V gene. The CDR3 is CASSLFPRNQNYEQYF. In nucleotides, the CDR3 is TGTGCCAGCAGCTTATTCCCCAGAAATCAAAACTACGAGCAGTACTTC. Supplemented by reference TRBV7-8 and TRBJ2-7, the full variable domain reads GAGVSQSPRYKVAKRGQDVALRCDPISGHVSLFWYQQALGQGPEFLTYFQNEAQLDKSGLPSDRFFAERPEGSVSTLKIQRTQQEDSAVYLCASSLFPRNQNYEQYFGPGTRLTVT.

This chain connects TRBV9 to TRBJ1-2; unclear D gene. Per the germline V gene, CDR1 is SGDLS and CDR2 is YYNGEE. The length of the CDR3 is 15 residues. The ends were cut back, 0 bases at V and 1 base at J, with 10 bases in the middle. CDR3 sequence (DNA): TGTGCCAGCAGCGTAGCTGGGAGGGATAACTATGGCTACACCTTC. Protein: CASSVAGRDNYGYTF.

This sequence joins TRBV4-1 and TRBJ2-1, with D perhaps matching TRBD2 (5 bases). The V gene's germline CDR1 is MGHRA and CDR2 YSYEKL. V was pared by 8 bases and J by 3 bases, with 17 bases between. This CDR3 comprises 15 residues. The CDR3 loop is CASSLPGGGYNEQFF. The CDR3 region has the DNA TGCGCCAGCTCCCTTCCGGGCGGAGGCTACAATGAGCAGTTCTTC.

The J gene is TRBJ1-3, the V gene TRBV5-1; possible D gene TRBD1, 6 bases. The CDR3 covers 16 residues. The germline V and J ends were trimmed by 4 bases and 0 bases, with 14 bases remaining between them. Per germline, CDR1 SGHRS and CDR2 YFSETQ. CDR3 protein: CASSIRQASSGNTIYF. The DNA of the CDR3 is TGCGCCAGCAGCATACGACAGGCATCCTCTGGAAACACCATATATTTT.

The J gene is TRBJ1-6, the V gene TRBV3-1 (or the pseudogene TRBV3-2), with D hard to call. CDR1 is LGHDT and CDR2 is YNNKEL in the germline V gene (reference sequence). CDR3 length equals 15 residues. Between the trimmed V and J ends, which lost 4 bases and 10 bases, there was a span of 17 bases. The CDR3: CASSRASGMGSPLHF. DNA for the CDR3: TGTGCCAGCAGCCGAGCGAGCGGAATGGGGTCACCCCTCCACTTT.

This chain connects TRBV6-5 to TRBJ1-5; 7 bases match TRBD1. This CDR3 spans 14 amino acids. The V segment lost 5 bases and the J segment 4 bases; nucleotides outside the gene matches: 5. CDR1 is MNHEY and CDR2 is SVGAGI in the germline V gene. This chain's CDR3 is CASSTRGENQPQHF. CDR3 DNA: TGTGCCAGCAGTACCAGGGGGGAGAATCAGCCCCAGCATTTT.

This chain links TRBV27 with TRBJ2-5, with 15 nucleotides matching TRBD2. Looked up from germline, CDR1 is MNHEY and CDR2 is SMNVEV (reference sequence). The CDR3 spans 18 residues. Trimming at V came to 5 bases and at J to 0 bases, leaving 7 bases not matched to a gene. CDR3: CASSPGTSGGTYQETQYF. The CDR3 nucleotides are TGTGCCAGCAGTCCAGGGACTAGCGGGGGGACGTACCAAGAGACCCAGTACTTC.

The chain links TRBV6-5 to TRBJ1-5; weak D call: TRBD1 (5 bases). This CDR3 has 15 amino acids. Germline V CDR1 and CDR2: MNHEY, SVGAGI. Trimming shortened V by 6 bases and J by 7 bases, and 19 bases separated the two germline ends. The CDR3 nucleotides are TGTGCCAGCAGCGCTATGTTAGGGGTAGGGCAGCCCCAGCATTTT. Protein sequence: CASSAMLGVGQPQHF.

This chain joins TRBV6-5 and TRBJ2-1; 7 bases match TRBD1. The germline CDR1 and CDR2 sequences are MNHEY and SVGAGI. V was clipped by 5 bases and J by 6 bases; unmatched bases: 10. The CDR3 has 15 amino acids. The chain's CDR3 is CASSPHRGSPNEQFF. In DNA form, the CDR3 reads TGTGCCAGCAGTCCACACAGGGGCTCCCCCAATGAGCAGTTCTTC.

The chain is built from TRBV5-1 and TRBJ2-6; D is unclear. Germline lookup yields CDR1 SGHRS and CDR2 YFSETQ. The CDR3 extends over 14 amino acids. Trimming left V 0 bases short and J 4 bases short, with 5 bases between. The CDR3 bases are TGCGCCAGCAGCTTGGCAGTCGGGGCCAACGTCCTGACTTTC. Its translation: CASSLAVGANVLTF.

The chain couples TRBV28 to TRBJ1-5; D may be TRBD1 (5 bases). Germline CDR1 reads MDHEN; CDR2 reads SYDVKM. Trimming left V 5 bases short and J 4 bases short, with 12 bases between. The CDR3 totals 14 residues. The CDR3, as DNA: TGTGCCAGCAGTCCGGCCGGGGGGAATCAGCCCCAGCATTTT. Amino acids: CASSPAGGNQPQHF. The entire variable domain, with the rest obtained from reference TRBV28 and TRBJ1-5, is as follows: DVKVTQSSRYLVKRTGEKVFLECVQDMDHENMFWYRQDPGLGLRLIYFSYDVKMKEKGDIPEGYSVSREKKERFSLILESASTNQTSMYLCASSPAGGNQPQHFGDGTRLSIL.

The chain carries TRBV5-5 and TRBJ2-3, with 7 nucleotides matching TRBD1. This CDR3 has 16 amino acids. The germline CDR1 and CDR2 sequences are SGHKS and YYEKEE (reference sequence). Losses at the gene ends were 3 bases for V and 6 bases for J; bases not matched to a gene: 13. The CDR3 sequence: CASSSTMTGWSDTQYF. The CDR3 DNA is TGTGCCAGCAGCTCTACAATGACAGGGTGGTCCGATACGCAGTATTTT.

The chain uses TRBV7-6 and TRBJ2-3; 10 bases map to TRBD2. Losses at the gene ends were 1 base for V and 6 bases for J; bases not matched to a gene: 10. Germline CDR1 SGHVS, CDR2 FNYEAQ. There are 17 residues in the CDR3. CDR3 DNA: TGTGCCAGCAGCTTAGTGGTAGCGGGGGGTTTAGTGGATACGCAGTATTTT. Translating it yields CASSLVVAGGLVDTQYF.

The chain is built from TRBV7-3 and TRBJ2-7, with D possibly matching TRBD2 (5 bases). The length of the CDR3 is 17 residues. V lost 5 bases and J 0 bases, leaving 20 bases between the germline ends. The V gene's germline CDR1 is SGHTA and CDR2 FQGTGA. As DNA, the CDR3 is TGTGCCAGCAGCCCCCGGAGGACGGGAAGGAGCTCCTACGAGCAGTACTTC. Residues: CASSPRRTGRSSYEQYF.